The clone carrying this T cell receptor beta chain was found a few times. This sample was taken from a study of blood T cell repertoires in COVID-19. CDR3 length equals 15 residues. Trimming cost V 7 bases and J 4 bases; bases outside gene matches: 12. The germline gives CDR1 LNHDA, CDR2 SQIVND (reference sequence). Data came from immunoSEQ multiplex PCR; TCRdb stores just in-frame clones and leaves some out. The sample has about 240,000 clones, more than 75% seen once. The chain links TRBV19 to TRBJ1-1; 7 bases align to TRBD1. Sequencing was carried out using peripheral blood. This receptor was obtained from an older woman with active or convalescent COVID-19. Here the CDR3 reads CASTIKTGLSTEAFF. The CDR3 DNA reads TGTGCCAGTACCATTAAGACAGGGTTGAGCACTGAAGCTTTCTTT.